This T cell receptor beta chain is from a study of control samples from healthy donors and cancer patients. The table came from immunoSEQ multiplex PCR; TCRdb's copy has only in-frame clones and leaves some out. The sample lists under 150,000 clones, over 85% seen once, with over 9% in the top ten. This CDR3 region has 17 residues. Losses at the gene ends were 4 bases for V and 2 bases for J; bases not matched to a gene: 11. Germline V CDR1 and CDR2: MGHRA, YSYEKL. The rearrangement links TRBV4-1 to TRBJ2-5; 9 bases align to TRBD1. The material sequenced was blood. This clonotype was sampled from a man aged 25 to 40 in good health. Here the CDR3 reads CASSLTGTGFPQETQYF. The CDR3 DNA reads TGCGCCAGCAGCCTAACCGGGACAGGGTTCCCGCAAGAGACCCAGTACTTC.